The 23 T cell receptor beta chains presented below share a single source sample, sequenced in a study of T cells after yellow fever vaccination. MiXCR, run by TCRdb on the 5' RACE reads, gives a single entry per CDR3 protein. The table shows 250,000 to 350,000 distinct CDR3 sequences, with 3.5% to 5% occurring only once. The specimen was PBMCs, collected 15 days after the yellow fever booster vaccination. The receptors stem from a man aged 18 to 30 who received the YFV17D yellow fever vaccine.

This clonotype was picked up many times. The chain carries TRBV7-2 and TRBJ1-1; no firm D call. V lost 7 bases and J lost 5, with 11 bases in between. CDR3 length equals 12 residues. From germline, CDR1 is SGHTA and CDR2 FQGNSA. Written as DNA, the CDR3 is TGTGCCAGCACGGGCACCTCGACTGAAGCTTTCTTT. Encoded protein: CASTGTSTEAFF.

This clonotype showed up many times. This chain links TRBV4-3 with TRBJ2-3; D call uncertain. V was shortened by 0 bases and J by 4 bases, with 11 bases between the two germline ends. This CDR3 spans 15 amino acids. The germline gives CDR1 LGHNA, CDR2 YSLEER. CDR3 protein: CASSQDGSLADTQYF. The CDR3 DNA follows: TGCGCCAGCAGCCAAGATGGGTCTCTAGCAGATACGCAGTATTTT.

The gene calls are TRBV30 and TRBJ2-2, with D unresolved. Germline V gene lookup returns CDR1 GTSNPN and CDR2 SVGIG (reference sequence). This CDR3 has 11 amino acids. Trimming stripped 5 bases from V and 5 bases from J, with 6 bases between. CDR3 loop: CAWQNTGELFF. CDR3 coding DNA: TGTGCCTGGCAAAATACCGGGGAGCTGTTTTTT.

This clonotype came up a few times. The genes are TRBV7-9 and TRBJ2-2; D unclear. The germline CDR1 and CDR2 sequences are SEHNR and FQNEAQ (reference sequence). Trimming stripped 6 bases from V and 0 bases from J, with 11 bases between. The CDR3 sequence is 15 residues long. CDR3 protein: CASRSGRANTGELFF. In DNA form, the CDR3 reads TGTGCCAGCAGGTCAGGCCGCGCGAACACCGGGGAGCTGTTTTTT. The variable domain in full, with the rest retrieved from reference TRBV7-9 and TRBJ2-2, is DTGVSQNPRHKITKRGQNVTFRCDPISEHNRLYWYRQTLGQGPEFLTYFQNEAQLEKSRLLSDRFSAERPKGSFSTLEIQRTEQGDSAMYLCASRSGRANTGELFFGEGSRLTVL.

This clonotype was recorded many times. This sequence joins TRBV25-1 and TRBJ2-5; 11 nucleotides match TRBD2. The V gene end was trimmed by 3 bases and the J gene end by 1 base; junction bases not matched to a gene: 7. Germline-derived CDR1 and CDR2 are MGHDK and SYGVNS. The CDR3 is 17 residues long. CDR3 in amino acids: CASSEGTSGRLQETQYF. The DNA of the CDR3 is TGTGCCAGCAGTGAGGGGACTAGCGGAAGACTCCAAGAGACCCAGTACTTC.

This chain links TRBV6-5 with TRBJ1-2, with 9 bases identical to TRBD1. The CDR3 extends over 13 amino acids. The ends lost 8 bases at V and 8 bases at J; junction bases unmatched: 9. Germline assignment: CDR1 MNHEY and CDR2 SVGAGI. CDR3 coding DNA: TGTGCCAGCGCCAGGACAGGGGTCAGGGGCTACACCTTC. It translates to CASARTGVRGYTF.

This clonotype was observed at least ten times. The chain carries TRBV5-1 and TRBJ2-5, with TRBD2 matching over 11 bases. The junction had 3 bases not matched to a gene; V was cut back by 3 bases and J by 2 bases. CDR3 length equals 15 residues. In germline, CDR1 is SGHRS, CDR2 YFSETQ. The CDR3 here is CASSYGTSGQETQYF. The CDR3 bases are TGCGCCAGCAGCTACGGGACTAGCGGTCAAGAGACCCAGTACTTC. The full variable domain, rest sourced from reference TRBV5-1 and TRBJ2-5, is KAGVTQTPRYLIKTRGQQVTLSCSPISGHRSVSWYQQTPGQGLQFLFEYFSETQRNKGNFPGRFSGRQFSNSRSEMNVSTLELGDSALYLCASSYGTSGQETQYFGPGTRLLVL.

This clonotype was counted many times. The J gene is TRBJ2-7, the V gene TRBV7-2; no firm D call. Trimming stripped 6 bases from V and 3 bases from J, with 9 bases between. The CDR3 is made up of 12 amino acids. Per germline, CDR1 SGHTA and CDR2 FQGNSA. This chain's CDR3 is CASSFDGYEQYF. The CDR3 coding sequence is TGTGCCAGCAGTTTTGACGGCTACGAGCAGTACTTC.

This clonotype has at least ten counts. V is TRBV10-3 and J is TRBJ2-1, with a weak D call TRBD1 (5 bases). CDR3 length: 15 residues. Deletions cut 6 bases from V and 10 bases from J, with 22 bases between. Germline V gives CDR1 ENHRY, CDR2 SYGVKD. CDR3 in amino acids: CAISPPWGSTLEQFF. The CDR3 DNA follows: TGTGCCATCAGCCCCCCGTGGGGCTCCACACTCGAGCAGTTCTTC.

This clonotype turned up a few times. The V and J genes are TRBV2 and TRBJ1-1; D gene ambiguous. This CDR3 contains 13 residues. Germline V gene sequence: CDR1 SNHLY, CDR2 FYNNEI. Trimming stripped 4 bases from V and 4 bases from J, with 10 bases between. In nucleotides, the CDR3 is TGTGCCAGCAGTGGTTATGAGGGCACTGAAGCTTTCTTT. Its protein is CASSGYEGTEAFF.

This clonotype was recorded at least ten times. The chain uses TRBV6-5 and TRBJ1-2; D might be TRBD1 (5 bases). The CDR3 is 15 amino acids. V was cut by 0 bases and J by 6 bases, with 14 bases left in between. Per the germline V gene, CDR1 is MNHEY and CDR2 is SVGAGI. CDR3 in amino acids: CASSYSGRGGDGYTF. CDR3 DNA sequence: TGTGCCAGCAGTTACTCGGGACGAGGAGGAGATGGCTACACCTTC.

This clonotype was observed many times. This chain joins TRBV14 and TRBJ2-1; D call uncertain. Between the trimmed V and J ends, which lost 2 bases and 1 base, there was a span of 9 bases. The CDR3 is 15 residues long. Per the germline V gene, CDR1 is SGHDN and CDR2 is FVKESK. The CDR3 loop is CASSQLSISYNEQFF. As DNA, the CDR3 is TGTGCCAGCAGCCAACTCTCCATATCCTACAATGAGCAGTTCTTC.

A few counts support this clonotype. The chain is built from TRBV15 and TRBJ2-2; tentatively, D is TRBD1 or TRBD2 (5 bases each). Germline V gives CDR1 LNHNV, CDR2 YYDKDF (reference sequence). The CDR3 totals 16 residues. The ends were cut back, 4 bases at V and 6 bases at J, with 18 bases in the middle. CDR3 nucleotides: TGTGCCACCAGCAAACGGGACGGCCGAGGCGCCGGGGAGCTGTTTTTT. It encodes CATSKRDGRGAGELFF.

This clonotype was recorded many times. The chain is built from TRBV7-7 and TRBJ2-2, with TRBD2 matching 8 bases. Unmatched junction bases numbered 4, after V lost 4 bases and J lost 0 bases. The CDR3 is made up of 16 amino acids. Germline V gene sequence: CDR1 SSHAT, CDR2 FNYEAQ (reference sequence). The CDR3 nucleotides read TGTGCCAGCAGCTCTCGACTAGCGACGAACACCGGGGAGCTGTTTTTT. It yields the protein CASSSRLATNTGELFF.

This clonotype was observed many times. The chain is built from TRBV12-3 or TRBV12-4 and TRBJ2-3; D is perhaps TRBD1 (5 bases). The CDR3 runs 16 residues. V gave up 5 bases and J gave up 0 bases, with 15 bases separating them. Here the CDR3 DNA reads TGTGCCAGCAGTCCAAGACAGCCTACTAGCACAGATACGCAGTATTTT. It is translated as CASSPRQPTSTDTQYF.

This clonotype has only a few counts. The rearrangement uses TRBV6-2 or TRBV6-3 and TRBJ2-2; a weak D match, TRBD1 (5 bases). The V end lost 7 bases, the J end lost 1 base, and 25 bases lay between the germline ends. From germline, CDR1 is MNHEY and CDR2 SVGEGT. The CDR3 consists of 19 residues. In DNA form, the CDR3 reads TGTGCCAGCACCCCAGGGTTAGGACGACAGACAGAGAACACCGGGGAGCTGTTTTTT. Amino acids: CASTPGLGRQTENTGELFF.

The chain links TRBV29-1 to TRBJ2-5, with D perhaps matching TRBD2 (6 bases). The V gene's germline CDR1 is SQVTM and CDR2 ANQGSEA. The CDR3 covers 14 residues. Trimming stripped 2 bases from V and 3 bases from J, with 13 bases between. CDR3 residues: CSVEHQTGEETQYF. CDR3 DNA: TGCAGCGTTGAACATCAAACGGGGGAAGAGACCCAGTACTTC. Full variable domain (remainder filled in from reference TRBV29-1 and TRBJ2-5): SAVISQKPSRDICQRGTSLTIQCQVDSQVTMMFWYRQQPGQSLTLIATANQGSEATYESGFVIDKFPISRPNLTFSTLTVSNMSPEDSSIYLCSVEHQTGEETQYFGPGTRLLVL.

The chain recombines TRBV12-3 or TRBV12-4 with TRBJ1-2, with D possibly matching TRBD1 (5 bases). V lost 3 bases and J lost 2, with 19 bases in between. The CDR3 consists of 17 residues. CDR3 protein: CASSFGTGDSLNYGYTF. The CDR3 DNA is TGTGCCAGCAGTTTTGGAACAGGCGACAGTTTGAACTATGGCTACACCTTC.

The V and J genes are TRBV12-3 or TRBV12-4 and TRBJ1-2; 7 bases are shared with TRBD1. The CDR3 spans 13 residues. V lost 6 bases, J lost 7 bases, and 8 bases stayed unmatched. The DNA of the CDR3 is TGTGCCAGCAGGACGACAGGGAAGAGTGGCTACACCTTC. This gives the protein CASRTTGKSGYTF.

This chain links TRBV7-8 with TRBJ2-5; 7 bases line up with TRBD1. The junction had 10 bases not matched to a gene; V was cut back by 5 bases and J by 4 bases. CDR3 length: 15 amino acids. CDR1 and CDR2 from the germline V gene are SGHVS and FQNEAQ. CDR3 nucleotides: TGTGCCAGCAGCCCGTATCGACAGGGATCAGAGACCCAGTACTTC. This sequence encodes CASSPYRQGSETQYF.

This clonotype was detected only a few times. This rearrangement joins TRBV5-4 to TRBJ1-1; D uncertain. The germline gives CDR1 SGHNT, CDR2 YYREEE (reference sequence). This CDR3 region has 13 residues. Trimming left V 0 bases short and J 7 bases short, with 10 bases between. The CDR3 DNA is TGTGCCAGCAGCTTGGATCCACAGTTTGAAGCTTTCTTT. Protein product: CASSLDPQFEAFF. Full variable domain (outside the CDR3, taken from reference TRBV5-4 and TRBJ1-1): ETGVTQSPTHLIKTRGQQVTLRCSSQSGHNTVSWYQQALGQGPQFIFQYYREEENGRGNFPPRFSGLQFPNYSSELNVNALELDDSALYLCASSLDPQFEAFFGQGTRLTVV.

This clonotype was seen at least ten times. The CDR3 reads CASSPRRNSNQPQHF. In DNA form, the CDR3 reads TGTGCCAGCAGCCCCCGACGGAATTCAAATCAGCCCCAGCATTTT. The gene calls are TRBV7-3 and TRBJ1-5, with D uncertain. The CDR3 consists of 15 residues. V was shortened by 5 bases and J by 4 bases, with 15 bases between the two germline ends. CDR1 and CDR2 from the germline V gene are SGHTA and FQGTGA.

This clonotype was seen at least ten times. V is TRBV20-1 and J is TRBJ2-1, with 8 nucleotides matching TRBD2. The CDR3 extends over 13 amino acids. Germline assignment: CDR1 DFQATT and CDR2 SNEGSKA (reference sequence). With V trimmed by 5 bases and J by 9 bases, 9 bases remained unmatched. The CDR3 region is CSARGLVWFEQFF. CDR3 sequence (DNA): TGCAGTGCTCGGGGACTAGTTTGGTTTGAGCAGTTCTTC.